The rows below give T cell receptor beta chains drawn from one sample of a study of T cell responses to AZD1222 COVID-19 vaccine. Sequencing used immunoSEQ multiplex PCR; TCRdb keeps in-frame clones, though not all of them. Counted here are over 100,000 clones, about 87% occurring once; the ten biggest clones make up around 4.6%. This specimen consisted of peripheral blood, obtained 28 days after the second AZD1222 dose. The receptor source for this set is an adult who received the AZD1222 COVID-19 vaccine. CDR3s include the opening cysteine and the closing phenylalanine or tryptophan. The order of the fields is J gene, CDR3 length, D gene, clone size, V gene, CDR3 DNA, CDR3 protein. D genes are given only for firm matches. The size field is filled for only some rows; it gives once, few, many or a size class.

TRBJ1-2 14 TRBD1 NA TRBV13 TGTGCCAGCAGGCCCCCTGACAGGGGTTATGGCTACACCTTC CASRPPDRGYGYTF
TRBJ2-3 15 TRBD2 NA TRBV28 TGTGCCAGCAGCCCTATAGCGGGACAATGGGATACGCAGTATTTT CASSPIAGQWDTQYF
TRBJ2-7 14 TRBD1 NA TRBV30 TGTGCCTGGAGTGAACCGGGACAGGGCCACGAGCAGTACTTC CAWSEPGQGHEQYF
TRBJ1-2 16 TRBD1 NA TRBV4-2 TGTGCCAGCAGCCAGGAAGGCGACAGGGGACTCTATGGCTACACCTTC CASSQEGDRGLYGYTF
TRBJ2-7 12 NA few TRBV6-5 TGTGCCAGCAGTTATGTCGGCGGCGAGCAGTACTTC CASSYVGGEQYF
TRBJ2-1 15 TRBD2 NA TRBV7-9 TGTGCCAGCCACGAAAGCGGGGCTTACTACAATGAGCAGTTCTTC CASHESGAYYNEQFF
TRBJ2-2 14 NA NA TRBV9 TGTGCCAGCAGCGTAGGAGGAGGGACCGGGGAGCTGTTTTTT CASSVGGGTGELFF
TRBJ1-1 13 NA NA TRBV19 TGTGCCAGTACTCTCAAACAGGGCACTGAAGCTTTCTTT CASTLKQGTEAFF
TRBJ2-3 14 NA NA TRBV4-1 TGCGCCAGCAGCCAAAAGCGGCCTACAGATACGCAGTATTTT CASSQKRPTDTQYF
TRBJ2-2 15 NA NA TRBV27 TGTGCCAGCAGTAAGGGGTGGGCGAACACCGGGGAGCTGTTTTTT CASSKGWANTGELFF
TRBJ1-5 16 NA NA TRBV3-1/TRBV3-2 TGTGCCAGCAGCCCGTTTTTCGGGGGCGATAATCAGCCCCAGCATTTT CASSPFFGGDNQPQHF
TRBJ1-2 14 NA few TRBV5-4 TGTGCCAGCAGCTCCCCACAGTTAAACTATGGCTACACCTTC CASSSPQLNYGYTF
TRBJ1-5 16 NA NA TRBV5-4 TGTGCCAGCAGCGAGGGAGGGAGAAGGGGCAATCAGCCCCAGCATTTT CASSEGGRRGNQPQHF
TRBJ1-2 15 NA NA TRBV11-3 TGTGCCAGCAGCCCCCGTCCGGGCCGTAACTATGGCTACACCTTC CASSPRPGRNYGYTF
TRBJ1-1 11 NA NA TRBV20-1 TGCAGTGCTACTACGATCACTGAAGCTTTCTTT CSATTITEAFF
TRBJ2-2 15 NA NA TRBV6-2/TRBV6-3 TGTGCCAGCAGTTCTACTGTGTTGAGGACCGGGGAGCTGTTTTTT CASSSTVLRTGELFF
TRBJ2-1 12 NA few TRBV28 TGTGCCAGCAGTTTTCGACGGGCTGAGCAGTTCTTC CASSFRRAEQFF
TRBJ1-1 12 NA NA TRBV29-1 TGCAGCGGAGGTTCGACAGACCGTGAAGCTTTCTTT CSGGSTDREAFF
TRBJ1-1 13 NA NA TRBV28 TGTGCCAGCAGACCCACTCGGAGGACTGAAGCTTTCTTT CASRPTRRTEAFF
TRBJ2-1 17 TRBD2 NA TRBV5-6 TGTGCCAGCAGGGGACTAGTCGCAATCCCCTCCTACAATGAGCAGTTCTTC CASRGLVAIPSYNEQFF
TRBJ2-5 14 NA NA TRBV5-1 TGCGCCAGCAGCTTGGCGGACAATAAAGAGACCCAGTACTTC CASSLADNKETQYF
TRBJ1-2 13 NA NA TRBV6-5 TGTGCCAGCCGGCCAGGACTAAACTATGGCTACACCTTC CASRPGLNYGYTF
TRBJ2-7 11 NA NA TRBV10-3 TGTGCCAGCCGGTTATCCTACGAGCAGTACTTC CASRLSYEQYF
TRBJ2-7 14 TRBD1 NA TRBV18 TGTGCCAGCTCCCCGGGACAGGCGGTCTACGAGCAGTACTTC CASSPGQAVYEQYF
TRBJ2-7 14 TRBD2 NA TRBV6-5 TGTGCCAGCAGTTACCGAGGACTAGCGGGAGTTGAGTACTTC CASSYRGLAGVEYF
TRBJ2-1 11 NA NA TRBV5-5 TGTGCCAGCACTGACAACAATGAGCAGTTCTTC CASTDNNEQFF
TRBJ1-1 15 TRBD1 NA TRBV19 TGTGCCAGTACCATGTGGGACAGCCCTAACACTGAAGCTTTCTTT CASTMWDSPNTEAFF
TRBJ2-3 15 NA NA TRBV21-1 TGTGCCAGCAGCAAAGCGGAGCGGGGGACAGATACGCAGTATTTT CASSKAERGTDTQYF
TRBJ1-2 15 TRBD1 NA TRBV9 TGTGCCAGCAGCGTAGGGTGGACAGGAGCGTATGGCTACACCTTC CASSVGWTGAYGYTF
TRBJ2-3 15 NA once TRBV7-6 TGTGCCAGCAGCCTAGGACTTAGCGGCACAGATACGCAGTATTTT CASSLGLSGTDTQYF
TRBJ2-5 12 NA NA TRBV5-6 TGTGCCAGCAGATTGGCTCGGGAGACCCAGTACTTC CASRLARETQYF
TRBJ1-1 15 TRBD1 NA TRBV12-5 TGTGCTAGCTTACAGATCCAAGGACCGGACAGGGGAGCTTTCTTT CASLQIQGPDRGAFF
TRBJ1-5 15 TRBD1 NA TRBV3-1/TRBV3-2 TGTGCCAGCAGCGAGACAGGGGCTAGCAATCAGCCCCAGCATTTT CASSETGASNQPQHF
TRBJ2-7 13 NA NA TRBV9 TGTGCCAGCAATCCTGAAGACTTGGGTCCCCAGTACTTC CASNPEDLGPQYF
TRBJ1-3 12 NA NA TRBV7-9 TGTGCCAGCAGCTTAGTAGGAAACACCATATATTTT CASSLVGNTIYF
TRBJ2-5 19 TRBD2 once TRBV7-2 TGTGCCAGCAGCTCCCCTCCCTGGACTAGCGGGGGGCGAGAAGAGACCCAGTACTTC CASSSPPWTSGGREETQYF
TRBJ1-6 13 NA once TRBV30 TGTGCCTGGACGGGATCCTATAATTCACCCCTCCACTTT CAWTGSYNSPLHF
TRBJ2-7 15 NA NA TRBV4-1 TGCGCCAGCAGCCAAGCACAGGACACGTCCTACGAGCAGTACTTC CASSQAQDTSYEQYF
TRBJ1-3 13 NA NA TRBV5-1 TGCGCCAGCAGCTTGGTCCGGGGAAACACCATATATTTT CASSLVRGNTIYF